This TCR beta chain was identified in a study of blood T cell repertoires in COVID-19. Study details: In each case, the material was cDNA or gDNA derived from T cells, B-cell-depleted T cells, or PBMCs.

This clone was seen once. TCRdb's table, derived via immunoSEQ multiplex PCR, lists solely in-frame clones and lacks some. The sample holds 130,000 to 150,000 clones; around 87% are singletons and the top ten take 30% to 45%. CDR1 and CDR2 (germline): LGHNA, YSLEER. The CDR3 sequence is 14 residues long. Trimming cost V 0 bases and J 6 bases, with 10 bases left between them. The chain couples TRBV4-3 to TRBJ2-3, with TRBD2 as a possible D gene (5 bases). Sequencing was performed on peripheral blood. This sequence was found in a man over 45 who had recovered from COVID-19. For the CDR3, the DNA is TGCGCCAGCAGCCAAGAGAGACGAGGGGATACGCAGTATTTT. It encodes CASSQERRGDTQYF.